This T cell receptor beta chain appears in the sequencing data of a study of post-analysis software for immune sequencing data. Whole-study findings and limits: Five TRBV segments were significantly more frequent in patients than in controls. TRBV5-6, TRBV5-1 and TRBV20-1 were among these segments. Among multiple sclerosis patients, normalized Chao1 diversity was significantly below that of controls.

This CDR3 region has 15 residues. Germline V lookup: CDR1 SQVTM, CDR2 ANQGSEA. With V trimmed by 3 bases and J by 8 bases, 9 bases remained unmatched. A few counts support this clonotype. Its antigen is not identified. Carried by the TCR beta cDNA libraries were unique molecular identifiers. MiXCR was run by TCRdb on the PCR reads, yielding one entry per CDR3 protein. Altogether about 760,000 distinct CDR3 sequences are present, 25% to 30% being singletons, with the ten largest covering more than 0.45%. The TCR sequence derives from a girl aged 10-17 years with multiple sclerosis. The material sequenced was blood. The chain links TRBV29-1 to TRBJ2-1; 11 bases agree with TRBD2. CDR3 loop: CSVDGMIAGGHEQFF. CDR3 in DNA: TGCAGCGTTGATGGGATGATAGCGGGAGGGCATGAGCAGTTCTTC.